This entry lists 30 T cell receptor beta chains sequenced from one sample in a study of CD8+ T cells in alopecia areata (dated by TCRdb to the late 2010s). Receptors were amplified or captured by the immunoSEQ multiplex PCR assay. RNA was extracted from all samples and reverse transcribed into cDNA, which served as template for TCR sequencing. TCRdb mirrors the immuneACCESS table, restricted to in-frame sequences. Some clones are absent from its copies; in checked studies, under half trace to an unresolved V gene, and the reason for the others is unknown. This sample lists about 69,000 clones; approximately 60% were detected once. The ten largest account for about 15% of the sample. The sample's time point label, in plain terms: baseline before oral tofacitinib. Sequenced material: CD8+ T cells sorted from blood, taken at week 0. The receptors were sampled from a human donor with alopecia areata.

This chain uses TRBV30 with TRBJ2-3; 8 positions match TRBD2. Germline CDR1 reads GTSNPN; CDR2 reads SVGIG (reference sequence). The CDR3 runs 14 residues. The trim removed 4 bases at V and 2 bases at J, leaving 5 bases unmatched. For the CDR3, the DNA is TGTGCCTGGAACTCGGGGGGGACCACAGATACGCAGTATTTT. Translation: CAWNSGGTTDTQYF.

The CDR3 sequence is CASSYFSNYNEQFF. The CDR3, as DNA: TGTGCCAGCAGTTACTTTTCAAACTACAATGAGCAGTTCTTC. The chain has TRBV6-5 and TRBJ2-1; D call uncertain. The CDR3 sequence is 14 residues long. Trimming took 1 base from V and 3 from J, leaving 7 bases between them. Germline V CDR1 and CDR2: MNHEY, SVGAGI.

The J gene is TRBJ2-7, the V gene TRBV5-1, with 8 nucleotides matching TRBD1. CDR1 is SGHRS and CDR2 is YFSETQ in the germline V gene. The trim removed 0 bases at V and 3 bases at J, leaving 2 bases unmatched. This CDR3 has 14 amino acids. The CDR3 loop is CASSLGTGFYEQYF. CDR3 in DNA: TGCGCCAGCAGCTTGGGGACAGGGTTCTACGAGCAGTACTTC.

This clone was seen more than once but under ten times. The rearrangement links TRBV7-2 to TRBJ1-6, with TRBD1 as a possible D gene (5 bases). The V gene lost 2 bases and the J gene lost 0 bases, with 11 bases spanning the gap. The CDR3 length is 17 residues. CDR1 and CDR2 from the germline V gene are SGHTA and FQGNSA. CDR3 nucleotides: TGTGCCAGCAGCTTAAGGGGCAGGCTCTCCTATAATTCACCCCTCCACTTT. It yields the protein CASSLRGRLSYNSPLHF. Full variable domain (rest looked up from reference TRBV7-2 and TRBJ1-6): GAGVSQSPSNKVTEKGKDVELRCDPISGHTALYWYRQSLGQGLEFLIYFQGNSAPDKSGLPSDRFSAERTGGSVSTLTIQRTQQEDSAVYLCASSLRGRLSYNSPLHFGNGTRLTVT.

The V and J genes are TRBV7-9 and TRBJ1-4; D is ambiguous. The V gene lost 10 bases and the J gene lost 6 bases, with 9 bases spanning the gap. CDR1 and CDR2 from the germline V gene are SEHNR and FQNEAQ (reference sequence). The length of the CDR3 is 11 residues. CDR3 in amino acids: CATTADEKLFF. The CDR3 DNA is TGTGCCACCACGGCGGATGAAAAACTGTTTTTT.

The chain employs TRBV28 and TRBJ2-1, with unresolved D. Germline loops: CDR1 MDHEN, CDR2 SYDVKM. The CDR3 extends over 12 amino acids. The V and J ends lost 6 bases and 0 bases respectively, with 3 bases between them. The CDR3 DNA is TGTGCCAGCAGGGCCTCCTACAATGAGCAGTTCTTC. Amino acid sequence: CASRASYNEQFF.

The chain recombines TRBV19 with TRBJ2-7; D is perhaps TRBD2 (5 bases). Germline V lookup: CDR1 LNHDA, CDR2 SQIVND (reference sequence). The length of the CDR3 is 13 residues. V was trimmed by 5 bases and J by 3 bases, leaving 11 bases between them. This CDR3 reads CASSPFGNYEQYF. For the CDR3, the DNA is TGTGCCAGTAGTCCGTTCGGGAACTACGAGCAGTACTTC.

The genes are TRBV9 and TRBJ2-3; weak D call: TRBD1 (6 bases). With 0 bases removed from V and 2 bases from J, the gap between germline ends came to 10 bases. Germline V gene data show CDR1 as SGDLS and CDR2 as YYNGEE. The CDR3 runs 15 residues. The CDR3 sequence is CASSVGQVNTDTQYF. The DNA of the CDR3 is TGTGCCAGCAGCGTAGGACAGGTAAACACAGATACGCAGTATTTT.

This clone was found a few times. The chain uses TRBV6-5 and TRBJ2-1, with a tentative D call TRBD2 (7 bases). CDR1 and CDR2 (germline): MNHEY, SVGAGI. Trimming left V 6 bases short and J 6 bases short, with 12 bases between. This CDR3 spans 13 amino acids. The CDR3 nucleotides are TGTGCCAGCAGAGAGGGGGGGAGCAATGAGCAGTTCTTC. Protein product: CASREGGSNEQFF.

The chain couples TRBV28 to TRBJ2-7; 10 nucleotides line up with TRBD2. The V segment lost 5 bases and the J segment 1 base; nucleotides outside the gene matches: 8. CDR3 length equals 16 residues. Germline V gives CDR1 MDHEN, CDR2 SYDVKM. CDR3 sequence (DNA): TGTGCCAGCAGTCTCTCTACTAGCGGGATTTCCTACGAGCAGTACTTC. The encoded protein is CASSLSTSGISYEQYF.

DNA for the CDR3: TGCGCCAGCAGCCAAGTTGGACAGGGGGCCGCTGGGGCCAACGTCCTGACTTTC. It translates to CASSQVGQGAAGANVLTF. V and J are TRBV4-1 and TRBJ2-6; 11 bases fit TRBD1. The CDR3 extends over 18 amino acids. CDR1 MGHRA and CDR2 YSYEKL come from the germline V gene. After removal of 1 base from V and 2 bases from J, the junction contained 4 bases not matched to a gene.

The rearrangement joins TRBV2 to TRBJ2-5; TRBD1 matches at 8 bases. This CDR3 comprises 16 residues. From germline, CDR1 is SNHLY and CDR2 FYNNEI. Trimming at V came to 3 bases and at J to 0 bases, leaving 6 bases not matched to a gene. Written as DNA, the CDR3 is TGTGCCAGCAGTGACCCGGACAGGGTGTACCAAGAGACCCAGTACTTC. Its protein product is CASSDPDRVYQETQYF.

This clone was seen at least ten times. J is TRBJ2-3 and V is TRBV5-1, with 8 nucleotides matching TRBD1. The CDR3 sequence is 17 residues long. After removal of 0 bases from V and 2 bases from J, the junction contained 8 bases not matched to a gene. Germline CDR1 SGHRS, CDR2 YFSETQ. CDR3 coding DNA: TGCGCCAGCAGCTTGGAAGCAGGGGGCCTCCTCACAGATACGCAGTATTTT. Encoded protein: CASSLEAGGLLTDTQYF.

Here the CDR3 DNA reads TGTGCCAGCAGCTTAGATCCCACGTTCTCCTACGAGCAGTACTTC. It translates to CASSLDPTFSYEQYF. The chain joins TRBV7-4 to TRBJ2-7; D unclear. The CDR3 contains 15 residues. CDR1 is SGHVT, CDR2 SQSDAQ, per germline. V lost 1 base to trimming and J lost 0 bases, with 10 bases between them.

Concerning this clone: Germline is not matched at one junction end, which may reflect a read error. The rearrangement uses TRBV13 and TRBJ1-1; the D is unclear. The germline V gene encodes CDR1 PRHDT and CDR2 FYEKMQ (reference sequence). CDR3 length equals 14 residues. The CDR3 reads CASSQVSARTEAFF. For the CDR3, the DNA is TGCGCCAGCAGCCAAGTGAGTGCGAGAACTGAAGCTTTCTTT.

CDR3 sequence reads: CASSQAGGGGAETQYF. CDR3 sequence (DNA): TGTGCCAGCAGCCAAGCTGGCGGGGGGGGCGCGGAGACCCAGTACTTC. The V and J genes are TRBV4-2 and TRBJ2-5; 9 bases agree with TRBD2. CDR3 length: 16 amino acids. V lost 1 base to trimming and J lost 5 bases; unmatched junction nucleotides: 8. Per germline, CDR1 LGHNA and CDR2 YNFKEQ.

This chain links TRBV27 with TRBJ2-3, with D possibly being TRBD1 or TRBD2 (5 bases each). The V end lost 3 bases, the J end lost 1 base, and 8 bases lay between the germline ends. From germline, CDR1 is MNHEY and CDR2 SMNVEV (reference sequence). CDR3 length: 14 residues. The CDR3 sequence is CASSLTGRTDTQYF. In DNA, the CDR3 is TGTGCCAGCAGTTTGACGGGGCGCACAGATACGCAGTATTTT.

V is TRBV5-1 and J is TRBJ2-2; D uncertain. Per the germline V gene, CDR1 is SGHRS and CDR2 is YFSETQ. Trimming removed 8 bases at V and 0 bases at J, with 11 bases between. The CDR3 is 14 residues long. This chain's CDR3 is CASADGTNTGELFF. The CDR3, as DNA: TGCGCCAGTGCGGACGGTACGAACACCGGGGAGCTGTTTTTT.

This clone is a singleton in its sample. The rearrangement joins TRBV18 to TRBJ1-5; TRBD1 matches at 7 bases. The CDR3 totals 19 residues. Trimming at V came to 2 bases and at J to 0 bases, leaving 13 bases not matched to a gene. Germline assignment: CDR1 KGHSH and CDR2 LQKENI. CDR3 DNA sequence: TGTGCCAGCTCACCAACCCCGACAGGGATCGAATATAGCAATCAGCCCCAGCATTTT. It yields the protein CASSPTPTGIEYSNQPQHF.

This chain links TRBV9 with TRBJ2-5; D call uncertain. V lost 4 bases and J lost 5, with 15 bases in between. Germline V gives CDR1 SGDLS, CDR2 YYNGEE. CDR3 length: 14 amino acids. In DNA, the CDR3 is TGTGCCAGCAGCCCGCCCGGTTTCCAGGAGACCCAGTACTTC. As protein: CASSPPGFQETQYF.

The table lists this clone with a few counts. The chain has TRBV9 and TRBJ1-6; 7 bases are a match to TRBD1. Per germline, CDR1 SGDLS and CDR2 YYNGEE. J was trimmed by 8 bases and V by 3 bases; bases with no gene match: 11. The CDR3 length is 16 residues. The CDR3 DNA reads as TGTGCCAGCAGCGGAGGGATACAGGGGCGGCATTCACCCCTCCACTTT. This encodes CASSGGIQGRHSPLHF.

The V gene is TRBV30, the J gene TRBJ2-1, with 8 nucleotides matching TRBD2. Germline V gene data show CDR1 as GTSNPN and CDR2 as SVGIG (reference sequence). This CDR3 spans 16 amino acids. V shed 0 bases and J 4 bases; nucleotides not matched to a gene: 8. The CDR3 DNA follows: TGTGCCTGGAGTGTATCCTCGGGAGGGCCTTACAATGAGCAGTTCTTC. Protein sequence: CAWSVSSGGPYNEQFF.

The genes are TRBV29-1 and TRBJ2-3, with a weak D call TRBD2 (5 bases). The germline V gene has CDR1 SQVTM and CDR2 ANQGSEA. This CDR3 has 15 amino acids. The V gene lost 0 bases and the J gene lost 4 bases, with 14 bases spanning the gap. The CDR3 loop reads CSVEDPASFPDTQYF. DNA for the CDR3: TGCAGCGTTGAAGATCCTGCTAGCTTTCCAGATACGCAGTATTTT.

The chain carries TRBV30 and TRBJ1-5; D possibly corresponds to TRBD1 (6 bases). The CDR3 is made up of 14 amino acids. Trimming took off 5 bases at V and 5 bases at J, with 16 bases between the two ends. Germline loops: CDR1 GTSNPN, CDR2 SVGIG (reference sequence). The CDR3, as DNA: TGTGCCTGGGAAACAGGGATCGGGGATCAGCCCCAGCATTTT. Translation gives CAWETGIGDQPQHF.

J is TRBJ1-1 and V is TRBV27; D may be TRBD1 (5 bases). V lost 7 bases and J lost 0, with 15 bases in between. Germline lookup yields CDR1 MNHEY and CDR2 SMNVEV (reference sequence). The CDR3 runs 15 residues. The CDR3, as DNA: TGTGCCAGCATCCTCAGAAGGGGTTTGAACACTGAAGCTTTCTTT. As protein: CASILRRGLNTEAFF.

V usage is TRBV28 and J usage is TRBJ1-5; D gene unclear. V lost 8 bases and J 5 bases, leaving 22 bases between the germline ends. Looked up from germline, CDR1 is MDHEN and CDR2 is SYDVKM. The CDR3 consists of 16 residues. Here the CDR3 DNA reads TGTGCCAGCGTGCGGGTTAAAGGGTGGACGGATCAGCCCCAGCATTTT. Protein product: CASVRVKGWTDQPQHF. Complete variable domain (other parts from reference TRBV28 and TRBJ1-5): DVKVTQSSRYLVKRTGEKVFLECVQDMDHENMFWYRQDPGLGLRLIYFSYDVKMKEKGDIPEGYSVSREKKERFSLILESASTNQTSMYLCASVRVKGWTDQPQHFGDGTRLSIL.

There are many counts of this clone. V is TRBV6-5 and J is TRBJ2-1; maybe TRBD2 (5 bases). Trimming shortened V by 5 bases and J by 4 bases, and 15 bases separated the two germline ends. The CDR3 runs 15 residues. Per the germline V gene, CDR1 is MNHEY and CDR2 is SVGAGI. CDR3 sequence (DNA): TGTGCCAGCAGTCCTGAGGCGGGCTTATACAATGAGCAGTTCTTC. Amino acid sequence: CASSPEAGLYNEQFF.

This sequence joins TRBV5-1 and TRBJ2-5; D call uncertain. The CDR3 spans 11 residues. Germline V lookup: CDR1 SGHRS, CDR2 YFSETQ. V dropped 2 bases and J dropped 4 bases, with 3 bases sitting between them. The CDR3 region is CASSFGETQYF. CDR3 DNA: TGCGCCAGCAGCTTTGGAGAGACCCAGTACTTC.

The chain employs TRBV29-1 and TRBJ2-3; the D gene is possibly TRBD2 (6 bases). The CDR3 runs to 15 residues. V was shortened by 0 bases and J by 2 bases, with 12 bases between the two germline ends. Germline V gene data show CDR1 as SQVTM and CDR2 as ANQGSEA. The CDR3 sequence is CSVEETGLLTDTQYF. In DNA, the CDR3 is TGCAGCGTTGAAGAGACGGGACTGCTCACAGATACGCAGTATTTT.

This clone was seen a handful of times. V usage is TRBV6-6 and J usage is TRBJ2-7; D remains ambiguous. This CDR3 has 13 residues. The V end lost 2 bases, the J end lost 2 bases, and 7 bases lay between the germline ends. Germline V gene data show CDR1 as MNHNY and CDR2 as SVGAGI (reference sequence). Written as DNA, the CDR3 is TGTGCCAGCAGTTACGCAGCCACCTACGAGCAGTACTTC. Translated, it gives CASSYAATYEQYF.